This TCR beta chain was captured in a study of blood T cell repertoires in COVID-19. At the level of the study: Material from acute and convalescent COVID-19 was sourced from the United States, Italy and Spain.

Source study methods: By means of reference gene primer amplification, nucleated cell counts were estimated. Method: immunoSEQ multiplex PCR; TCRdb's copy keeps in-frame clones and lacks some. V and J calls and clone size follow that table, whereas D and trimming were derived from the DNA. The table lists approximately 300,000 clones, about 89% of them singletons. Participants spanned ages about 18 to 90 years and resided in over 20 US areas. Clinical histories supplied by participants themselves formed the basis of cohort assignment. Germline CDR1 reads SGHNT; CDR2 reads YYREEE (reference sequence). J lost 8 bases, V lost 4 bases, and 8 bases had no gene match. The CDR3 sequence is 15 residues long.

V and J are TRBV5-4 and TRBJ2-2; 10 bases are a match to TRBD2. The clonotype was recovered from a young woman who had recovered from COVID-19. The sequencing input was PBMCs or T cells enriched from blood (not recorded which). CDR3 sequence (DNA): TGTGCCAGCAGCCCCTGGGCTAGCGGGGGAGGGGAGCTGTTTTTT. Protein product: CASSPWASGGGELFF.